One and the same sample provided the 16 T cell receptor beta chains below, sequenced in a study of identical twins (dated by TCRdb to 2016 to 2017). Libraries were prepared through 5' RACE. The run used an Illumina HiSeq 2000. The raw public reads went through TCRdb reprocessing: fastp at Q25, MiXCR clone calling, in-frame beta chains kept. Rows merge per CDR3 protein into single entries with the most common DNA and genes. The sample table shows under 1 million distinct CDR3 sequences, and roughly an eighth are seen once. Clones ranked in the top ten supply about 1.5% of the sample. The sample was also reused in another study, on yellow fever vaccine responses in identical twins.

Input material: PBMCs. The receptors were sampled from a woman aged 18-30 years in good health.

The genes are TRBV7-9 and TRBJ1-1, with TRBD1 identical over 8 bases. Germline V CDR1 and CDR2: SEHNR, FQNEAQ (reference sequence). There are 15 residues in the CDR3. V dropped 5 bases and J dropped 10; count of bases not matched to a gene: 15. CDR3 nucleotides: TGTGCCAGCAGCCCCGGACAGGGAGGGAACTCAGGAGCTTTCTTT. Protein sequence: CASSPGQGGNSGAFF.

This clonotype was observed a handful of times. The chain links TRBV28 to TRBJ2-3; D gene uncertain. Germline CDR1 and CDR2: MDHEN and SYDVKM. The V and J ends lost 6 bases and 6 bases respectively, with 7 bases between them. The CDR3 is 11 residues long. The CDR3 nucleotides read TGTGCCAGCAGGGACCGCGATACGCAGTATTTT. Protein: CASRDRDTQYF.

This clonotype has a handful of counts. The chain joins TRBV7-9 to TRBJ1-4; no reliable D call. V lost 4 bases and J lost 9, with 18 bases in between. The CDR3 extends over 15 amino acids. Looked up from germline, CDR1 is SEHNR and CDR2 is FQNEAQ (reference sequence). CDR3 in DNA: TGTGCCAGCAGCTCGACCGGGAGCCCGCGTCAAAAACTGTTTTTT. Encoded protein: CASSSTGSPRQKLFF.

This clonotype has at least ten counts. V usage is TRBV28 and J usage is TRBJ1-1; no definite D call. CDR3 length: 9 residues. Germline CDR1 and CDR2: MDHEN and SYDVKM. V was pared by 7 bases and J by 12 bases, with 9 bases between. As DNA, the CDR3 is TGTGCCAGCACCGCCGGATCTTTCTTT. Amino acids: CASTAGSFF. The whole variable domain, remainder taken from reference TRBV28 and TRBJ1-1, is DVKVTQSSRYLVKRTGEKVFLECVQDMDHENMFWYRQDPGLGLRLIYFSYDVKMKEKGDIPEGYSVSREKKERFSLILESASTNQTSMYLCASTAGSFFGQGTRLTVV.

This clonotype was observed a few times. This chain joins TRBV12-3 or TRBV12-4 and TRBJ2-7; 11 bases are a match to TRBD1. CDR3 length: 15 residues. With 5 bases clipped from V and 4 bases from J, the junction kept 7 bases outside the gene matches. For the CDR3, the DNA is TGTGCCAGCAGTCGCGCCGGGACAGGGGGGTACGAGCAGTACTTC. This gives the protein CASSRAGTGGYEQYF.

The V and J genes are TRBV5-1 and TRBJ2-5, with a possible D match to TRBD1 (6 bases). CDR1 is SGHRS, CDR2 YFSETQ, per germline. This CDR3 has 17 residues. Trimming removed 1 base at V and 5 bases at J, with 21 bases between. The CDR3 DNA reads TGCGCCAGCAGCTTGTGGCCGCCCGGACAGACCCCCGAGACCCAGTACTTC. It translates to CASSLWPPGQTPETQYF. The full variable domain, rest sourced from reference TRBV5-1 and TRBJ2-5, is KAGVTQTPRYLIKTRGQQVTLSCSPISGHRSVSWYQQTPGQGLQFLFEYFSETQRNKGNFPGRFSGRQFSNSRSEMNVSTLELGDSALYLCASSLWPPGQTPETQYFGPGTRLLVL.

The chain employs TRBV6-6 and TRBJ1-5, with TRBD1 as a possible D gene (5 bases). The V gene lost 6 bases and the J gene lost 3 bases, with 9 bases spanning the gap. CDR3 length: 13 residues. Germline values: CDR1 MNHNY, CDR2 SVGAGI (reference sequence). CDR3: CASSPTDNQPQHF. Here the CDR3 DNA reads TGTGCCAGCAGCCCGACAGACAATCAGCCCCAGCATTTT.

This chain joins TRBV2 and TRBJ1-1, with 7 positions matching TRBD1. CDR1 is SNHLY and CDR2 is FYNNEI in the germline V gene. The CDR3 length is 13 residues. The ends lost 10 bases at V and 3 bases at J; junction bases unmatched: 8. CDR3 in DNA: TGTGCCAACAAGGGGGCCGAATACACTGAAGCTTTCTTT. Amino acid sequence: CANKGAEYTEAFF.

The chain is built from TRBV7-6 and TRBJ2-1; the D is unclear. V was trimmed by 5 bases and J by 4 bases, leaving 6 bases between them. Germline V gene data show CDR1 as SGHVS and CDR2 as FNYEAQ. The CDR3 spans 12 residues. CDR3 bases: TGTGCCAGCAGCAACAATTACAATGAGCAGTTCTTC. Residues: CASSNNYNEQFF.

The CDR3 region is CASSSQASGYYEQYF. Here the CDR3 DNA reads TGTGCCAGCAGCTCCCAGGCTAGCGGTTACTACGAGCAGTACTTC. The chain recombines TRBV7-3 with TRBJ2-7, with 7 bases aligning to TRBD2. V dropped 4 bases and J dropped 3; count of bases not matched to a gene: 9. Germline V gene data show CDR1 as SGHTA and CDR2 as FQGTGA. CDR3 size: 15 residues.

This clonotype has more than one count but fewer than ten. V usage is TRBV11-2 and J usage is TRBJ2-6; D possibly corresponds to TRBD1 (6 bases). With 2 bases removed from V and 0 bases from J, the gap between germline ends came to 11 bases. Germline CDR1 reads SGHAT; CDR2 reads FQNNGV. The CDR3 covers 17 residues. In DNA, the CDR3 is TGTGCCAGCAGCTTACGAGGGGGAGACTCTGGGGCCAACGTCCTGACTTTC. Protein product: CASSLRGGDSGANVLTF.

The chain employs TRBV28 and TRBJ2-3; D is uncertain. The CDR3 covers 14 residues. With 8 bases removed from V and 0 bases from J, the gap between germline ends came to 12 bases. Germline V CDR1 and CDR2: MDHEN, SYDVKM. The CDR3 spells CASSSEASTDTQYF. CDR3 nucleotides: TGTGCCAGCTCCTCAGAAGCTAGCACAGATACGCAGTATTTT.

Only a few counts were recorded for this clonotype. The gene calls are TRBV2 and TRBJ2-1, with a possible D match to TRBD1 (6 bases). This CDR3 spans 14 amino acids. The V gene's germline CDR1 is SNHLY and CDR2 FYNNEI. V lost 6 bases and J lost 8, with 17 bases in between. The CDR3 loop reads CASRGTGISYEQFF. The CDR3 nucleotides are TGTGCCAGCAGGGGTACAGGGATTTCCTATGAGCAGTTCTTC.

The chain employs TRBV4-1 and TRBJ1-2; TRBD1 matches 8 bases. The CDR3 contains 13 residues. The V and J ends lost 4 bases and 8 bases, in that order; junction bases with no gene match: 6. CDR1 is MGHRA and CDR2 is YSYEKL in the germline V gene. The CDR3, as DNA: TGCGCCAGCAGCCGCCCGACAGGGGAAGGCTACACCTTC. It yields the protein CASSRPTGEGYTF.

This clonotype was seen a handful of times. CDR3 amino acids: CASSLLAGGYQETQYF. DNA of the CDR3: TGCGCCAGCAGCCTACTAGCGGGGGGGTACCAAGAGACCCAGTACTTC. The chain combines TRBV5-1 with TRBJ2-5; TRBD2 matches 13 bases. The CDR3 covers 16 residues. Germline V CDR1 and CDR2: SGHRS, YFSETQ. V was pared by 4 bases and J by 0 bases, with 3 bases of the junction left unmatched.

This clonotype was recorded a few times. V is TRBV29-1 and J is TRBJ2-1; D call uncertain. Germline assignment: CDR1 SQVTM and CDR2 ANQGSEA. V was pared by 4 bases and J by 9 bases, with 13 bases between. The CDR3 runs 12 residues. CDR3 in DNA: TGCAGCGTTGTCGGGCTTGGGATTGAGCAGTTCTTC. Translation gives CSVVGLGIEQFF.